This T cell receptor beta chain was sequenced during a study of cytomegalovirus exposure and HLA in healthy donors. On the study more broadly: Later analysis reported that the roughly 130 validation repertoires shared the platform of the roughly 670 first-cohort repertoires. Overall study results and limits: The dataset shows that most TCR sequences were rare, while some public TCRs occurred in many donors.

Separate from the roughly 730-subject first cohort, the roughly 130-subject validation cohort was the one that the donors belonged to. This table comes from immunoSEQ multiplex PCR, and its TCRdb copy is limited to in-frame clones, with some not included. The table records about 82,000 clones, about 92% of them present only once. Germline CDR1 and CDR2: MGHRA and YSYEKL. V lost 4 bases, J lost 6 bases, and 5 bases stayed unmatched. The CDR3 is 15 amino acids. On this clone: No antigen is known for it.

Input material: PBMCs. This chain uses TRBV4-1 with TRBJ2-1; 11 bases line up with TRBD2. The TCR was taken from a young man in good health and CMV-seronegative. The CDR3 nucleotides are TGCGCCAGCAGCCCGCTAGCGGGAGGTGGCAATGAGCAGTTCTTC. Translation: CASSPLAGGGNEQFF.